The 20 T cell receptor beta chains below were found in one sample sequenced in a study of blood T cells in healthy people across ages. A J-beta primer mix and a sample-barcoded 5' primer were used in a second PCR of about 7 to 12 cycles. TCRdb recomputed calls from the 5' RACE reads with MiXCR, one row per CDR3 protein. This sample carries some 860,000 distinct CDR3 sequences, about 56% of them seen once, and the ten largest clones take approximately 24%. The sequenced material came from blood. Every receptor here comes from a man in his forties in good health.

This clonotype has more than one count but fewer than ten. The chain uses TRBV9 and TRBJ2-3, with TRBD2 matching 7 bases. The CDR3 loop spans 14 amino acids. J gave up 3 bases and V 4 bases, and 5 bases lay outside the gene matches. CDR1 and CDR2 (germline): SGDLS, YYNGEE. The CDR3 nucleotides read TGTGCCAGCAGCACGCGGGAGAATACAGATACGCAGTATTTT. Translated, it gives CASSTRENTDTQYF.

The chain recombines TRBV7-2 with TRBJ2-1; 8 nucleotides line up with TRBD2. The CDR3 extends over 14 amino acids. V was clipped by 5 bases and J by 5 bases; unmatched bases: 5. Germline CDR1 SGHTA, CDR2 FQGNSA. The CDR3: CASSLTGGDNEQFF. CDR3 bases: TGTGCCAGCAGCCTCACGGGAGGGGACAATGAGCAGTTCTTC.

V gene TRBV12-3 or TRBV12-4 combines with J gene TRBJ2-5; 8 bases match TRBD1. V lost 5 bases, J lost 5 bases, and 7 bases stayed unmatched. This CDR3 has 14 residues. CDR3 sequence (DNA): TGTGCCAGCAGTCCCCGGACAGGGTGGGAGACCCAGTACTTC. It is translated as CASSPRTGWETQYF.

V is TRBV4-1 and J is TRBJ2-3; perhaps TRBD2 as D (6 bases). Trimming removed 2 bases from V and 3 bases from J, with 12 bases in between. CDR3 size: 15 residues. Germline V gene lookup returns CDR1 MGHRA and CDR2 YSYEKL. CDR3 region: CASSQTGLPTDTQYF. CDR3 bases: TGCGCCAGCAGCCAAACGGGACTCCCAACAGATACGCAGTATTTT.

The V and J genes are TRBV7-2 and TRBJ1-4; 9 bases are a match to TRBD1. V was pared by 5 bases and J by 6 bases, with 7 bases of the junction left unmatched. Germline V lookup: CDR1 SGHTA, CDR2 FQGNSA. The CDR3 is made up of 15 amino acids. The CDR3 spells CASSPPGQGHEKLFF. CDR3 nucleotide sequence: TGTGCCAGCAGCCCTCCGGGACAGGGCCATGAAAAACTGTTTTTT.

This clonotype occurred many times. V gene TRBV20-1 combines with J gene TRBJ2-5; D not resolved. In germline, CDR1 is DFQATT, CDR2 SNEGSKA (reference sequence). The CDR3 is 14 amino acids. Deletions cut 0 bases from V and 2 bases from J, with 10 bases between. The CDR3 loop is CSARDPRRQETQYF. In DNA form, the CDR3 reads TGCAGTGCTAGAGATCCCCGCCGACAAGAGACCCAGTACTTC.

J is TRBJ2-1 and V is TRBV7-9; D perhaps matches TRBD1 (5 bases). Trimming stripped 4 bases from V and 4 bases from J, with 14 bases between. CDR1 is SEHNR and CDR2 is FQNEAQ in the germline V gene (reference sequence). The CDR3 length is 15 residues. The DNA of the CDR3 is TGTGCCAGCAGCTCATCCGAGACAGCTTACAATGAGCAGTTCTTC. Its protein is CASSSSETAYNEQFF.

This clonotype appeared a single time. The chain links TRBV20-1 to TRBJ2-4; no clear D gene. The J call is in doubt because the DNA end fits TRBJ2-5 better. CDR3 length: 11 residues. CDR1 DFQATT and CDR2 SNEGSKA come from the germline V gene (reference sequence). CDR3 loop: CSEGYQETQYF. The CDR3 DNA sequence: TGCAGTGAAGGATATCAAGAGACCCAGTACTTC.

The chain links TRBV20-1 to TRBJ2-6, with 14 bases fitting TRBD2. The CDR3 totals 20 residues. The J segment lost 0 bases and the V segment lost 3 bases, leaving 10 bases of the junction unmatched. Germline CDR1 is DFQATT and CDR2 is SNEGSKA (reference sequence). This CDR3 reads CSARVGLAGGTHSGANVLTF. CDR3 bases: TGCAGTGCTAGGGTAGGACTAGCGGGAGGAACACACTCTGGGGCCAACGTCCTGACTTTC.

This clonotype was seen more than once but under ten times. V gene TRBV7-2 combines with J gene TRBJ2-3; the D gene could be TRBD1 or TRBD2 (5 bases each). This CDR3 region has 16 residues. Germline V gene data show CDR1 as SGHTA and CDR2 as FQGNSA. V was trimmed by 5 bases and J by 0 bases, leaving 15 bases between them. In DNA form, the CDR3 reads TGTGCCAGCAGCCGAACCGGGACCCCTAGCACAGATACGCAGTATTTT. This gives the protein CASSRTGTPSTDTQYF.

Only a few counts were recorded for this clonotype. The chain employs TRBV7-3 and TRBJ2-1; the match to TRBD1 covers 7 bases. V shed 2 bases, J shed 9 bases, and the junction held 7 bases outside the gene matches. The CDR3 is made up of 14 amino acids. CDR1 SGHTA and CDR2 FQGTGA come from the germline V gene. The CDR3 DNA reads as TGTGCCAGCAGCTTACGTAGGGGGCAGGGTGAGCAGTTCTTC. As protein: CASSLRRGQGEQFF.

The chain links TRBV12-3 or TRBV12-4 to TRBJ2-5, with 9 bases fitting TRBD2. CDR3 length: 15 amino acids. Unmatched junction bases numbered 6, after V lost 6 bases and J lost 1 base. The chain's CDR3 is CASSRERGAQETQYF. The CDR3 DNA reads TGTGCCAGCAGCCGGGAGCGGGGGGCCCAAGAGACCCAGTACTTC.

V gene TRBV7-9 combines with J gene TRBJ1-2; D is possibly TRBD1 (5 bases). Germline CDR1 SEHNR, CDR2 FQNEAQ (reference sequence). V lost 1 base and J lost 4, with 16 bases in between. This CDR3 comprises 16 residues. DNA for the CDR3: TGTGCCAGCAGCTTAGGTGATCGAGGGGCAAGCTATGGCTACACCTTC. This translates into CASSLGDRGASYGYTF.

J is TRBJ2-3 and V is TRBV11-2; D not resolved. The CDR3 runs to 16 residues. CDR1 and CDR2 (germline): SGHAT, FQNNGV. The V end lost 7 bases, the J end lost 6 bases, and 23 bases lay between the germline ends. CDR3 coding DNA: TGTGCCAGCACCTATCACCTGGACGGCTCAATGGATACGCAGTATTTT. Amino acids: CASTYHLDGSMDTQYF.

V gene TRBV7-3 combines with J gene TRBJ2-1, with 13 nucleotides matching TRBD2. Per germline, CDR1 SGHTA and CDR2 FQGTGA. The CDR3 runs to 18 residues. Trimming took 4 bases from V and 3 from J; bases not matched to a gene: 9. CDR3 region: CASSSGLAGVSIYNEQFF. The CDR3 DNA reads as TGTGCCAGCAGCTCCGGACTAGCGGGAGTTAGTATCTACAATGAGCAGTTCTTC.

The chain is built from TRBV2 and TRBJ2-5; D ambiguous. V was pared by 7 bases and J by 2 bases, with 14 bases between. The germline gives CDR1 SNHLY, CDR2 FYNNEI. This CDR3 has 14 residues. The DNA for the CDR3 is TGTGCCAGCAAGAGACGGGCTAATCAAGAGACCCAGTACTTC. Its translation: CASKRRANQETQYF.

This sequence joins TRBV7-9 and TRBJ2-1; 13 nucleotides match TRBD2. V lost 5 bases to trimming and J lost 9 bases; unmatched junction nucleotides: 13. The CDR3 runs to 17 residues. The germline V gene encodes CDR1 SEHNR and CDR2 FQNEAQ (reference sequence). The CDR3 DNA is TGTGCCAGCAGCCCACACCCCGGGACTAGCGGGATAGTTGAGCAGTTCTTC. It encodes CASSPHPGTSGIVEQFF.

This clonotype showed up just a few times. This chain uses TRBV20-1 with TRBJ2-4; TRBD1 aligns across 7 bases. The DNA end is more similar to TRBJ2-7, so the J call may be wrong. This CDR3 comprises 14 residues. The germline CDR1 and CDR2 sequences are DFQATT and SNEGSKA (reference sequence). The CDR3 DNA reads TGCAGTGCTAGGGTCCCGGGACAGATTTACGAGCAGTACTTC. Translated: CSARVPGQIYEQYF.

To note about this clonotype: A much larger clone is a single base away; this may be a read error. This chain joins TRBV7-9 and TRBJ2-7; D perhaps matches TRBD2 (6 bases). There are 14 residues in the CDR3. V shed 4 bases and J shed 3 bases, with 13 bases lying between them. CDR1 SEHNR and CDR2 FQNEAQ come from the germline V gene (reference sequence). The CDR3 coding sequence is TGTGCCAGCAGCTCCGCCCTGGGGGGCTACGAGCAGTACTTC. Translating gives CASSSALGGYEQYF.

This clonotype was counted between two and nine times. The chain employs TRBV3-1 and TRBJ2-5; 10 bases map to TRBD1. The J call may not be correct, given that the DNA end is closer to TRBJ2-7. Germline loops: CDR1 LGHDT, CDR2 YNNKEL (reference sequence). This CDR3 contains 14 residues. Here the CDR3 reads CASSQGTGAHEQYF. CDR3 sequence (DNA): TGTGCCAGCAGCCAGGGGACAGGGGCCCACGAGCAGTACTTC.